What follows are 24 T cell receptor beta chains derived from one specimen sequenced in a study of shared clonotypes between healthy human individuals. Sequenced by immunoSEQ multiplex PCR; TCRdb stores in-frame clones only, minus some. The data show 600,000 to 750,000 clones, roughly 72% seen once. The sequenced material came from memory CD4+ T cells sorted from blood. The subset denotes: CD45RA-negative fraction. The receptors were gathered from a woman aged 25 to 39 in good health.

This rearrangement joins TRBV11-2 to TRBJ2-1; no clear D gene. CDR1 and CDR2 (germline): SGHAT, FQNNGV. This CDR3 comprises 13 residues. Trimming took 2 bases from V and 10 from J, leaving 12 bases between them. This CDR3 is CASSLIVSKEQFF. In nucleotides, the CDR3 is TGTGCCAGCAGCTTAATCGTCTCAAAGGAGCAGTTCTTC.

The rearrangement links TRBV4-2 to TRBJ1-1; D is ambiguous. CDR1 and CDR2 from the germline V gene are LGHNA and YNFKEQ. The CDR3 totals 13 residues. V was trimmed by 3 bases and J by 1 base, leaving 6 bases between them. The CDR3: CASSHKENTEAFF. As DNA, the CDR3 is TGTGCCAGCAGCCACAAAGAGAACACTGAAGCTTTCTTT.

V and J are TRBV2 and TRBJ2-1; 9 positions agree with TRBD1. The CDR3 sequence is 14 residues long. Germline V gene sequence: CDR1 SNHLY, CDR2 FYNNEI. With 7 bases clipped from V and 4 bases from J, the junction kept 5 bases outside the gene matches. CDR3 sequence (DNA): TGTGCCAGCACAAACAGGGGGCGGTACAATGAGCAGTTCTTC. This sequence encodes CASTNRGRYNEQFF. The whole variable domain, remainder taken from reference TRBV2 and TRBJ2-1, is EPEVTQTPSHQVTQMGQEVILRCVPISNHLYFYWYRQILGQKVEFLVSFYNNEISEKSEIFDDQFSVERPDGSNFTLKIRSTKLEDSAMYFCASTNRGRYNEQFFGPGTRLTVL.

The genes are TRBV28 and TRBJ2-6, with 12 bases fitting TRBD1. Trimming cost V 5 bases and J 3 bases; bases outside gene matches: 11. Germline V gene sequence: CDR1 MDHEN, CDR2 SYDVKM. This CDR3 contains 19 residues. This chain's CDR3 is CASSAPPGQGAYGANVLTF. The DNA of the CDR3 is TGTGCCAGCAGTGCCCCCCCGGGACAGGGGGCTTATGGGGCCAACGTCCTGACTTTC.

The rearrangement links TRBV19 to TRBJ1-5, with TRBD1 as a possible D gene (5 bases). V was pared by 1 base and J by 7 bases, with 14 bases between. The germline V gene encodes CDR1 LNHDA and CDR2 SQIVND (reference sequence). This CDR3 region has 15 residues. This chain's CDR3 is CASSIALGEGQPQHF. CDR3 sequence (DNA): TGTGCCAGTAGTATAGCTCTGGGGGAGGGCCAGCCCCAGCATTTT.

This clone was recorded once. This chain joins TRBV7-8 and TRBJ2-7, with 7 bases that match TRBD1. CDR3 size: 13 residues. CDR1 is SGHVS, CDR2 FQNEAQ, per germline. Trimming cost V 5 bases and J 5 bases; bases outside gene matches: 6. DNA of the CDR3: TGTGCCAGCAGCCAAGACAGGGATAACGAGCAGTACTTC. This translates into CASSQDRDNEQYF.

The chain links TRBV5-1 to TRBJ1-3; the D is unclear. V was clipped by 6 bases and J by 2 bases, with 12 bases between them. This CDR3 is built from 14 residues. Germline lookup yields CDR1 SGHRS and CDR2 YFSETQ. In DNA form, the CDR3 reads TGCGCCAGCAATGATGGTAACGCTGGAAACACCATATATTTT. It translates to CASNDGNAGNTIYF.

The CDR3 region is CASSTQGGQPQHF. The CDR3, as DNA: TGTGCCAGCAGCACACAGGGAGGCCAGCCCCAGCATTTT. The rearrangement links TRBV11-2 to TRBJ1-5, with D tentatively TRBD1 (6 bases). The germline V gene has CDR1 SGHAT and CDR2 FQNNGV. Deletions cut 5 bases from V and 7 bases from J, with 12 bases between. CDR3 size: 13 residues.

The chain uses TRBV27 and TRBJ1-2; D remains ambiguous. Looked up from germline, CDR1 is MNHEY and CDR2 is SMNVEV (reference sequence). This CDR3 has 15 amino acids. V was trimmed by 3 bases and J by 0 bases, leaving 11 bases between them. Here the CDR3 reads CASSFLSRSNYGYTF. In DNA form, the CDR3 reads TGTGCCAGCAGTTTCCTGTCCCGATCTAACTATGGCTACACCTTC.

The rearrangement links TRBV28 to TRBJ2-5; D unclear. The CDR3 runs to 15 residues. Germline V gene lookup returns CDR1 MDHEN and CDR2 SYDVKM. The V and J ends lost 1 base and 5 bases respectively, with 14 bases between them. The CDR3 spells CASSLYDVSRETQYF. The CDR3 DNA reads TGTGCCAGCAGTTTATATGACGTGTCACGCGAGACCCAGTACTTC.

Only a few counts were recorded for this clone. Being one base from a much bigger clone, this may be a read error. Other DNA sequences in the same sample also yield this CDR3. This sequence joins TRBV2 and TRBJ2-1; 9 bases map to TRBD2. The length of the CDR3 is 15 residues. Per germline, CDR1 SNHLY and CDR2 FYNNEI. V shed 7 bases, J shed 0 bases, and the junction held 4 bases outside the gene matches. The CDR3 DNA reads as TGTGCCAGCACTCTTAGCGGGAGCTCCTACAATGAGCAGTTCTTC. The encoded protein is CASTLSGSSYNEQFF.

The V gene is TRBV30, the J gene TRBJ2-7, with unresolved D. CDR1 and CDR2 (germline): GTSNPN, SVGIG (reference sequence). CDR3 length: 15 residues. V was pared by 2 bases and J by 2 bases, with 16 bases between. CDR3 loop: CAWSLDGHSTYEQYF. The CDR3 DNA reads as TGTGCCTGGAGTTTGGACGGGCACTCGACCTACGAGCAGTACTTC.

The chain has TRBV28 and TRBJ2-7, with 9 bases fitting TRBD1. The V segment lost 5 bases and the J segment 4 bases; nucleotides outside the gene matches: 9. CDR3 size: 15 residues. The V gene's germline CDR1 is MDHEN and CDR2 SYDVKM. The CDR3 loop reads CASSLNTGGIYEQYF. As DNA, the CDR3 is TGTGCCAGCAGTCTAAATACAGGGGGCATTTACGAGCAGTACTTC. Based on the CDR3 plus reference TRBV28 and TRBJ2-7, the full variable domain is DVKVTQSSRYLVKRTGEKVFLECVQDMDHENMFWYRQDPGLGLRLIYFSYDVKMKEKGDIPEGYSVSREKKERFSLILESASTNQTSMYLCASSLNTGGIYEQYFGPGTRLTVT.

This clone has at least ten counts. V is TRBV2 and J is TRBJ1-5, with D uncertain. The germline V and J ends were trimmed by 4 bases and 4 bases, with 8 bases remaining between them. From germline, CDR1 is SNHLY and CDR2 FYNNEI. The CDR3 is 13 residues long. CDR3 in amino acids: CASSGEPNQPQHF. The CDR3 DNA sequence: TGTGCCAGCAGTGGGGAACCTAATCAGCCCCAGCATTTT.

The chain recombines TRBV5-1 with TRBJ1-1; TRBD1 matches at 11 bases. J was trimmed by 11 bases and V by 3 bases; bases with no gene match: 6. Germline V gives CDR1 SGHRS, CDR2 YFSETQ. The CDR3 totals 13 residues. CDR3 DNA sequence: TGCGCCAGCAGCTCGGACAGGGGGCGCGGGGCTTTCTTT. It specifies CASSSDRGRGAFF. Complete variable domain (other parts from reference TRBV5-1 and TRBJ1-1): KAGVTQTPRYLIKTRGQQVTLSCSPISGHRSVSWYQQTPGQGLQFLFEYFSETQRNKGNFPGRFSGRQFSNSRSEMNVSTLELGDSALYLCASSSDRGRGAFFGQGTRLTVV.

The J gene is TRBJ2-1, the V gene TRBV11-2; 11 bases fit TRBD1. Trimming removed 0 bases from V and 6 bases from J; junction bases left unmatched: 7. CDR1 is SGHAT and CDR2 is FQNNGV in the germline V gene. This CDR3 has 17 residues. CDR3 residues: CASSLDSGTGGFNEQFF. CDR3 nucleotide sequence: TGTGCCAGCAGCTTAGATTCCGGGACAGGGGGTTTCAATGAGCAGTTCTTC.

V and J are TRBV7-9 and TRBJ1-4, with D uncertain. This CDR3 region has 13 residues. Trimming removed 1 base at V and 6 bases at J, with 6 bases between. Germline CDR1 SEHNR, CDR2 FQNEAQ (reference sequence). The CDR3 bases are TGTGCCAGCAGCTTAGTCGGTGATGAAAAACTGTTTTTT. It codes for CASSLVGDEKLFF.

As for this clone: Distinct nucleotide sequences in the sample also encode this CDR3. The chain is built from TRBV7-6 and TRBJ2-6, with D hard to call. Trimming cost V 2 bases and J 3 bases, with 5 bases left between them. The CDR3 is made up of 14 amino acids. The germline CDR1 and CDR2 sequences are SGHVS and FNYEAQ. The DNA of the CDR3 is TGTGCCAGCAGCTTAAGTGGTGGGGCCAACGTCCTGACTTTC. Encoded protein: CASSLSGGANVLTF.

J is TRBJ1-5 and V is TRBV2, with D possibly being TRBD1 (6 bases). The CDR3 has 16 residues. Germline loops: CDR1 SNHLY, CDR2 FYNNEI. With 4 bases removed from V and 0 bases from J, the gap between germline ends came to 13 bases. CDR3 DNA: TGTGCCAGCAGTGCCGACAGGATTAATAGCAATCAGCCCCAGCATTTT. Amino acid sequence: CASSADRINSNQPQHF.

The chain recombines TRBV10-1 with TRBJ1-2; D might be TRBD1 (5 bases). Trimming removed 6 bases from V and 2 bases from J, with 19 bases in between. This CDR3 is built from 16 residues. Germline CDR1 and CDR2: WNHNN and SYGVQD (reference sequence). In nucleotides, the CDR3 is TGCGCCAGCAGAACTCCTGAGGGCAGGGAGAACTATGGCTACACCTTC. It is translated as CASRTPEGRENYGYTF.

The chain is built from TRBV28 and TRBJ1-4; D remains ambiguous. The V end was cut by 8 bases, the J end by 7 bases, with 23 bases between. The CDR3 extends over 16 amino acids. The germline V gene has CDR1 MDHEN and CDR2 SYDVKM. CDR3 in amino acids: CASVRVRGLGVEKLFF. CDR3 sequence (DNA): TGTGCCAGCGTTAGAGTCCGAGGGCTGGGAGTTGAAAAACTGTTTTTT.

A single count supports this clone. Written as DNA, the CDR3 is TGTGCCAGCGATTCCGAAGGCACTGAAGCTTTCTTT. It codes for CASDSEGTEAFF. The V call is TRBV2, the J call TRBJ1-1; no clear D. The V end lost 8 bases, the J end lost 4 bases, and 11 bases lay between the germline ends. Looked up from germline, CDR1 is SNHLY and CDR2 is FYNNEI. The CDR3 runs 12 residues.

This chain uses TRBV2 with TRBJ2-2, with D possibly matching TRBD2 (5 bases). Germline CDR1 and CDR2: SNHLY and FYNNEI. V lost 4 bases, J lost 4 bases, and 13 bases lay in between. CDR3 length: 15 amino acids. The CDR3 bases are TGTGCCAGCAGTGTCCTAGCCGGCGTCACCGGGGAGCTGTTTTTT. Translating it yields CASSVLAGVTGELFF.

The chain combines TRBV6-1 with TRBJ2-7; TRBD1 agrees at 7 bases. The CDR3 runs to 12 residues. The germline gives CDR1 MNHNS, CDR2 SASEGT. Germline trimming cut 10 bases from V and 2 bases from J; bases unmatched to any gene: 5. In DNA form, the CDR3 reads TGTGCCACCACAGGGGTTCCCTACGAGCAGTACTTC. Translation gives CATTGVPYEQYF.